This TCR beta chain was observed in a study of early stage breast cancer tumors. Study-wide results and caveats: Most shared enriched TCRB sequences were commonly generated ones.

By sample share, this clone is medium-sized (0.01 to 0.1%). The antigen remains undetermined. This sample also contains other DNA sequences that code for the same CDR3. The data were produced by immunoSEQ multiplex PCR, yet TCRdb's version contains in-frame clones alone and is incomplete. The sample consists of tens of thousands of clones, 70% to 80% of them appearing once. The CDR3 spans 13 residues. From germline, CDR1 is SGHNT and CDR2 YYREEE (reference sequence). V lost 5 bases to trimming and J lost 4 bases, with 10 bases between them. The sample taken for sequencing was blood. This chain joins TRBV5-4 and TRBJ2-1; D gene ambiguous. The sequence came from a person aged 55 to 70 with breast cancer. This CDR3 reads CASRLDSYNEQFF. CDR3 in DNA: TGTGCCAGCAGGTTAGACTCGTACAATGAGCAGTTCTTC.